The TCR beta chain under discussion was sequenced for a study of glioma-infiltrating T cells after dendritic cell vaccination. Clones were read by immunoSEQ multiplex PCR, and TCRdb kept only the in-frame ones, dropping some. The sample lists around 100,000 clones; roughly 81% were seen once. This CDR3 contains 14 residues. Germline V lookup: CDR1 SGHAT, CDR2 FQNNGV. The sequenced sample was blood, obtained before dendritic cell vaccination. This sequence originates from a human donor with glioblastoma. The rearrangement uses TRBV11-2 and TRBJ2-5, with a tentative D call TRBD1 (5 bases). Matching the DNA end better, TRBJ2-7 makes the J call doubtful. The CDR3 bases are TGTGCCAGCAGGGTAGGGGCTCCACCCTACGAGCAGTACTTC. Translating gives CASRVGAPPYEQYF.